Sequencing of this T cell receptor beta chain was carried out in a study of T-cell memory formation after mild COVID-19. TCRdb used MiXCR to reprocess the 5' RACE reads, holding one entry per CDR3 protein. The sample records some 200,000 distinct CDR3 sequences, about 20% being singletons. The V and J ends lost 5 bases and 5 bases respectively, with 15 bases between them. CDR1 and CDR2 from the germline V gene are MNHEY and SMNVEV (reference sequence). The CDR3 has 15 residues. This chain uses TRBV27 with TRBJ2-2; D might be TRBD1 (5 bases). The clonotype comes from an adult woman who had mild COVID-19 (a few samples of this study predate the infection). Cell type and time point are not known. Material: PBMCs or a T cell subset sorted from them (not recorded which). The CDR3 nucleotides read TGTGCCAGCAGTCCACAGGTATCCCGGACCGGGGAGCTGTTTTTT. Residues: CASSPQVSRTGELFF.